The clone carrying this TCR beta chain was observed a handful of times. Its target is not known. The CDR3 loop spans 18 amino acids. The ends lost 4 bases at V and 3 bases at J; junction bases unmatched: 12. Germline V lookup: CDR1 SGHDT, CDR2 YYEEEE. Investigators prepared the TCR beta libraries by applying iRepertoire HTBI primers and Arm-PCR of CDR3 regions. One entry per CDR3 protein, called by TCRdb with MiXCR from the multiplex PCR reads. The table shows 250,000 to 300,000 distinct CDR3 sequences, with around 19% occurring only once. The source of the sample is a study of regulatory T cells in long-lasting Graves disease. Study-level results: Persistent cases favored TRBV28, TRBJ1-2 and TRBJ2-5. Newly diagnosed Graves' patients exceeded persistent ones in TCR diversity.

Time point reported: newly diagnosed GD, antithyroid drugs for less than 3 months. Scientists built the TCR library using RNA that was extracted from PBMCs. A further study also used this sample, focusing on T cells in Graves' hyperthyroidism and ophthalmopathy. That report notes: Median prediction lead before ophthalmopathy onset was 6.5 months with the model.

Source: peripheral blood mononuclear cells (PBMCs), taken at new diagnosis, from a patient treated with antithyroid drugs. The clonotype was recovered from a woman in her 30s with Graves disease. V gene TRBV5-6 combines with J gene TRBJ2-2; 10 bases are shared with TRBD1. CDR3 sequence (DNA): TGTGCCAGCAGCAGCCGGGACAGGGGAAAGGTGTACACCGGGGAGCTGTTTTTT. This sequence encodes CASSSRDRGKVYTGELFF.